The source of this T cell receptor beta chain is a study of beta chain features in type 1 diabetes. Study observations and caveats: For Type 1 diabetes patients, all four CD4+ subsets carried TCRB CDR3s that were moderately but significantly shorter. For patients, the naive, central memory and Treg TCRB repertoires appeared more alike than for healthy donors.

This clone has just a few counts. Its target is unknown. CD45RO/CCR7/CD25/CD127/CD95/CD27 sorting isolated CD4+ naive, central memory, regulatory and stem cell-like memory cells. As every portion of the isolated RNA was reverse transcribed, the sequencing read expressed TCRB transcripts. TCRdb's table, derived via immunoSEQ multiplex PCR, lists solely in-frame clones and lacks some. Altogether 500,000 to 850,000 clones are present, over 13% being singletons, with the ten largest covering approximately 0.039%. The CDR3 spans 11 residues. V dropped 4 bases and J dropped 5 bases, with 5 bases sitting between them. CDR1 is SNHLY and CDR2 is FYNNEI in the germline V gene.

The gene calls are TRBV2 and TRBJ2-5; D remains ambiguous. The receptor was isolated from a young man with type 1 diabetes. The sample consisted of naive CD4+ T cells from blood. The CDR3 DNA is TGTGCCAGCAGTGTAGGGGAGACCCAGTACTTC. Amino acid sequence: CASSVGETQYF. The variable domain in full, completed from reference TRBV2 and TRBJ2-5, reads EPEVTQTPSHQVTQMGQEVILRCVPISNHLYFYWYRQILGQKVEFLVSFYNNEISEKSEIFDDQFSVERPDGSNFTLKIRSTKLEDSAMYFCASSVGETQYFGPGTRLLVL.